The 9 T cell receptor beta chains listed next were all sequenced from one sample in a study of T cell responses to AZD1222 COVID-19 vaccine. Sequenced by immunoSEQ multiplex PCR; TCRdb stores in-frame clones only, minus some. The sample carries 100,000 to 120,000 clones, 81% recorded once. This specimen was peripheral blood, taken on day 0 of AZD1222 vaccination. The source is an adult in good health.

This chain links TRBV5-1 with TRBJ1-2; 10 nucleotides agree with TRBD1. V lost 4 bases to trimming and J lost 8 bases; unmatched junction nucleotides: 8. Germline lookup yields CDR1 SGHRS and CDR2 YFSETQ. The CDR3 loop spans 14 amino acids. Written as DNA, the CDR3 is TGCGCCAGCAGCCCGACCGGGACAGGGGAAGGCTACACCTTC. The encoded protein is CASSPTGTGEGYTF.

There are a few counts of this clone. This chain links TRBV5-5 with TRBJ2-3, with unresolved D. The CDR3 runs 13 residues. Germline V gives CDR1 SGHKS, CDR2 YYEKEE (reference sequence). Deletions cut 1 base from V and 2 bases from J, with 5 bases between. As DNA, the CDR3 is TGTGCCAGCAGCTTGTGGGCCACAGATACGCAGTATTTT. It specifies CASSLWATDTQYF.

This clone was found once. The chain joins TRBV9 to TRBJ1-3; D call uncertain. V lost 0 bases and J 0 bases, leaving 13 bases between the germline ends. CDR3 size: 17 residues. From germline, CDR1 is SGDLS and CDR2 YYNGEE. CDR3 loop: CASSVGGVGFSGNTIYF. CDR3 coding DNA: TGTGCCAGCAGCGTAGGAGGCGTCGGGTTCTCTGGAAACACCATATATTTT. Drawing the rest from reference TRBV9 and TRBJ1-3, the complete variable domain is DSGVTQTPKHLITATGQRVTLRCSPRSGDLSVYWYQQSLDQGLQFLIQYYNGEERAKGNILERFSAQQFPDLHSELNLSSLELGDSALYFCASSVGGVGFSGNTIYFGEGSWLTVV.

This chain uses TRBV15 with TRBJ2-1; TRBD2 is a possible D gene (6 bases). Deletions cut 0 bases from V and 6 bases from J, with 12 bases between. Germline CDR1 LNHNV, CDR2 YYDKDF (reference sequence). The CDR3 consists of 15 residues. CDR3 nucleotides: TGTGCCACCAGCAGAGATCCGCAGACTAGCAATGAGCAGTTCTTC. It yields the protein CATSRDPQTSNEQFF.

The chain's CDR3 is CASSYSGANEQFF. CDR3 nucleotides: TGTGCCAGCAGTTACTCAGGGGCCAATGAGCAGTTCTTC. The chain combines TRBV6-2 or TRBV6-3 with TRBJ2-1, with D possibly being TRBD1 (5 bases). This CDR3 spans 13 amino acids. Germline V gives CDR1 MNHEY, CDR2 SVGEGT. Trimming stripped 0 bases from V and 6 bases from J, with 6 bases between.

This chain uses TRBV9 with TRBJ1-4; a possible D gene is TRBD1 (6 bases). CDR1 and CDR2 (germline): SGDLS, YYNGEE. The CDR3 extends over 15 amino acids. Between the trimmed V and J ends, which lost 0 bases and 7 bases, there was a span of 13 bases. The CDR3 DNA reads TGTGCCAGCAGCGTAGAGGGGGATGGTCCTGAAAAACTGTTTTTT. It specifies CASSVEGDGPEKLFF.

J is TRBJ1-5 and V is TRBV6-5, with D possibly being TRBD1 (5 bases). Trimming removed 0 bases at V and 1 base at J, with 10 bases between. The CDR3 extends over 16 amino acids. Germline lookup yields CDR1 MNHEY and CDR2 SVGAGI. The CDR3 reads CASSYSWGTSNQPQHF. In DNA, the CDR3 is TGTGCCAGCAGTTACTCGTGGGGGACCAGCAATCAGCCCCAGCATTTT.

V usage is TRBV7-2 and J usage is TRBJ2-5, with 9 bases fitting TRBD2. Germline values: CDR1 SGHTA, CDR2 FQGNSA. The CDR3 runs to 15 residues. The V segment lost 3 bases and the J segment 3 bases; nucleotides outside the gene matches: 5. Written as DNA, the CDR3 is TGTGCCAGCAGCTTCTCTAGCGGGGTGAAAGAGACCCAGTACTTC. Protein product: CASSFSSGVKETQYF.

The V and J genes are TRBV27 and TRBJ2-2, with 7 bases that match TRBD2. The CDR3 extends over 13 amino acids. From germline, CDR1 is MNHEY and CDR2 SMNVEV (reference sequence). J lost 8 bases, V lost 3 bases, and 3 bases had no gene match. CDR3 residues: CASSFGGLGELFF. The DNA for the CDR3 is TGTGCCAGCAGTTTCGGGGGGTTAGGGGAGCTGTTTTTT.